The 14 T cell receptor beta chains in this list originate from one sample, sequenced in a study of T cell responses to AZD1222 COVID-19 vaccine. Assay: immunoSEQ multiplex PCR; the TCRdb copy retains only in-frame clones and omits some. This repertoire shows 150,000 to 200,000 clones, 88% found once; its top ten account for approximately 26%. Sequenced here: peripheral blood, sampled 28 days after the second AZD1222 dose. These receptors were taken from an adult who received the AZD1222 COVID-19 vaccine.

The J gene is TRBJ2-7, the V gene TRBV19; a weak D match, TRBD2 (5 bases). With 6 bases removed from V and 6 bases from J, the gap between germline ends came to 15 bases. CDR3 length: 13 residues. Germline V gene data show CDR1 as LNHDA and CDR2 as SQIVND (reference sequence). The CDR3 sequence: CASSAPRGLEQYF. The DNA for the CDR3 is TGTGCCAGTAGCGCCCCGCGAGGACTCGAGCAGTACTTC.

The chain combines TRBV5-4 with TRBJ1-1, with D perhaps TRBD1 (6 bases). CDR1 is SGHNT and CDR2 is YYREEE in the germline V gene (reference sequence). V was cut by 2 bases and J by 11 bases, with 13 bases left in between. The CDR3 length is 12 residues. CDR3 in amino acids: CASSFSGAGAFF. CDR3 in DNA: TGTGCCAGCAGCTTTTCGGGGGCGGGGGCTTTCTTT.

This clone has only one observation. The rearrangement uses TRBV28 and TRBJ1-1, with D perhaps matching TRBD1 (5 bases). The germline gives CDR1 MDHEN, CDR2 SYDVKM. Trimming took 5 bases from V and 1 from J, leaving 14 bases between them. This CDR3 has 15 amino acids. The DNA of the CDR3 is TGTGCCAGCAGTATCACCGGGACTTCGAACACTGAAGCTTTCTTT. As protein: CASSITGTSNTEAFF.

The J gene is TRBJ2-4, the V gene TRBV6-5, with D perhaps matching TRBD2 (5 bases). This CDR3 region has 15 residues. Looked up from germline, CDR1 is MNHEY and CDR2 is SVGAGI. V shed 6 bases and J shed 0 bases, with 12 bases lying between them. The CDR3 spells CASSPLGIAKNIQYF. DNA for the CDR3: TGTGCCAGCAGCCCACTAGGGATAGCCAAAAACATTCAGTACTTC.

This sequence joins TRBV5-1 and TRBJ2-6; D may match TRBD1 or TRBD2 (5 bases each). CDR1 and CDR2 from the germline V gene are SGHRS and YFSETQ. The CDR3 has 17 amino acids. Trimming stripped 0 bases from V and 1 base from J, with 11 bases between. CDR3 DNA: TGCGCCAGCAGCTTGGAATCGGGACCATCTGGGGCCAACGTCCTGACTTTC. Its translation: CASSLESGPSGANVLTF.

This clone has just a few counts. This chain connects TRBV30 to TRBJ2-7, with D perhaps TRBD2 (5 bases). Germline V gives CDR1 GTSNPN, CDR2 SVGIG (reference sequence). V dropped 2 bases and J dropped 7 bases, with 18 bases sitting between them. The CDR3 is made up of 14 amino acids. CDR3 bases: TGTGCCTGGAGTCAAGGCTACGCATCGGGGGAGCAGTACTTC. Its protein is CAWSQGYASGEQYF.

The V gene is TRBV7-3, the J gene TRBJ2-1, with D perhaps TRBD2 (6 bases). V dropped 1 base and J dropped 4 bases, with 14 bases sitting between them. This CDR3 comprises 16 residues. Germline-derived CDR1 and CDR2 are SGHTA and FQGTGA. As DNA, the CDR3 is TGTGCCAGCAGCTTAAACCCGGGAGCTAAATACAATGAGCAGTTCTTC. Its protein is CASSLNPGAKYNEQFF. The full variable domain, rest sourced from reference TRBV7-3 and TRBJ2-1, is GAGVSQTPSNKVTEKGKYVELRCDPISGHTALYWYRQSLGQGPEFLIYFQGTGAADDSGLPNDRFFAVRPEGSVSTLKIQRTERGDSAVYLCASSLNPGAKYNEQFFGPGTRLTVL.

The V gene is TRBV13, the J gene TRBJ1-2; D remains unclear. Trimming took 2 bases from V and 7 from J, leaving 17 bases between them. Germline CDR1 PRHDT, CDR2 FYEKMQ (reference sequence). This CDR3 has 15 amino acids. The CDR3 DNA sequence: TGTGCCAGCAGCTTAAGAGGCCCGCTAAGATCTGGCTACACCTTC. It yields the protein CASSLRGPLRSGYTF.

This sequence joins TRBV9 and TRBJ1-2; tentative D call: TRBD1 (6 bases). CDR1 is SGDLS, CDR2 YYNGEE, per germline. This CDR3 is built from 14 residues. V was pared by 0 bases and J by 4 bases, with 10 bases between. The CDR3 region is CASSVATGTYGYTF. In DNA form, the CDR3 reads TGTGCCAGCAGCGTAGCTACAGGGACCTATGGCTACACCTTC.

The chain is built from TRBV7-2 and TRBJ1-2; 7 bases are a match to TRBD1. Per the germline V gene, CDR1 is SGHTA and CDR2 is FQGNSA. J lost 4 bases, V lost 5 bases, and 10 bases had no gene match. The CDR3 sequence is 15 residues long. CDR3 bases: TGTGCCAGCAGCCTTACAGGGGCGCAGGGCTATGGCTACACCTTC. It translates to CASSLTGAQGYGYTF.

This rearrangement joins TRBV29-1 to TRBJ1-2, with D uncertain. The CDR3 covers 12 residues. Trimming stripped 3 bases from V and 3 bases from J, with 8 bases between. Germline V gives CDR1 SQVTM, CDR2 ANQGSEA. CDR3 in DNA: TGCAGCGTTGATGAGGGATACTATGGCTACACCTTC. The encoded protein is CSVDEGYYGYTF.

This sequence joins TRBV5-4 and TRBJ1-1; a weak D match, TRBD1 (5 bases). The germline V and J ends were trimmed by 7 bases and 0 bases, with 13 bases remaining between them. The germline gives CDR1 SGHNT, CDR2 YYREEE (reference sequence). The CDR3 loop spans 14 amino acids. The CDR3 DNA reads TGTGCCAGCCGACGACAGACAATGAACACTGAAGCTTTCTTT. Its translation: CASRRQTMNTEAFF.

This chain uses TRBV24-1 with TRBJ2-3; 7 nucleotides match TRBD2. CDR1 KGHDR and CDR2 SFDVKD come from the germline V gene. V shed 9 bases, J shed 1 base, and the junction held 12 bases outside the gene matches. The CDR3 totals 16 residues. The CDR3 reads CATAWSGEGGTDTQYF. The CDR3 region has the DNA TGTGCCACCGCCTGGTCCGGGGAGGGAGGCACAGATACGCAGTATTTT.

This clone was picked up one time. The chain carries TRBV7-2 and TRBJ2-3, with D unclear. Trimming removed 2 bases at V and 8 bases at J, with 17 bases between. This CDR3 comprises 15 residues. CDR1 and CDR2 from the germline V gene are SGHTA and FQGNSA. Here the CDR3 DNA reads TGTGCCAGCAGCTTACAAACCTCTCCCGGCCGTACGCAGTATTTT. Translating it yields CASSLQTSPGRTQYF.